Below are 9 T cell receptor beta chains sequenced from a single sample in a study of response to subunit inactivated influenza vaccine. TCRdb re-called the RT-PCR reads through MiXCR, storing one row per CDR3 protein. In the table there are approximately 570,000 distinct CDR3 sequences, approximately 7.6% of which are singletons. Sequenced here: PBMCs from blood, sampled approximately 25 months after vaccination. The receptors come from a man aged 45 to 70 who received an inactivated influenza vaccine.

CDR3 coding DNA: TGCAGTGCTAAACTTAGCGGGAGTTTTTACAATGAGCAGTTCTTC. Translation gives CSAKLSGSFYNEQFF. The chain couples TRBV20-1 to TRBJ2-1, with 9 bases aligning to TRBD2. The CDR3 covers 15 residues. Germline V lookup: CDR1 DFQATT, CDR2 SNEGSKA (reference sequence). The J segment lost 4 bases and the V segment lost 4 bases, leaving 8 bases of the junction unmatched.

This rearrangement joins TRBV28 to TRBJ2-2, with D perhaps matching TRBD2 (6 bases). CDR1 is MDHEN and CDR2 is SYDVKM in the germline V gene. V dropped 2 bases and J dropped 0 bases, with 10 bases sitting between them. This CDR3 is 16 amino acids long. The CDR3 sequence: CASSLGGGANTGELFF. For the CDR3, the DNA is TGTGCCAGCAGTTTAGGAGGCGGGGCGAACACCGGGGAGCTGTTTTTT.

This clonotype was seen ten or more times. The J gene is TRBJ2-3, the V gene TRBV15; TRBD2 matches 8 bases. CDR1 LNHNV and CDR2 YYDKDF come from the germline V gene (reference sequence). The junction had 2 bases not matched to a gene; V was cut back by 3 bases and J by 3 bases. The CDR3 totals 14 residues. CDR3 residues: CATSSGGATDTQYF. For the CDR3, the DNA is TGTGCCACCAGCAGCGGGGGGGCTACAGATACGCAGTATTTT. Together with reference TRBV15 and TRBJ2-3, the CDR3 gives the full variable domain: DAMVIQNPRYQVTQFGKPVTLSCSQTLNHNVMYWYQQKSSQAPKLLFHYYDKDFNNEADTPDNFQSRRPNTSFCFLDIRSPGLGDTAMYLCATSSGGATDTQYFGPGTRLTVL.

This clonotype was seen more than once but under ten times. V and J are TRBV25-1 and TRBJ2-5, with D possibly called TRBD1 or TRBD2 (5 bases each). Trimming stripped 1 base from V and 5 bases from J, with 11 bases between. Germline V CDR1 and CDR2: MGHDK, SYGVNS. CDR3 size: 14 residues. The chain's CDR3 is CASSEFLGTETQYF. The CDR3 DNA follows: TGTGCCAGCAGTGAATTTCTGGGGACGGAGACCCAGTACTTC.

This clonotype was detected only a few times. The chain employs TRBV7-9 and TRBJ1-2; 7 nucleotides agree with TRBD1. Germline V gene sequence: CDR1 SEHNR, CDR2 FQNEAQ (reference sequence). The CDR3 has 14 amino acids. The V and J ends lost 4 bases and 8 bases, in that order; junction bases with no gene match: 10. Here the CDR3 DNA reads TGTGCCAGCAGCTCCCGGACAGGCGGCGGGGGCTACACCTTC. Its translation: CASSSRTGGGGYTF.

In regard to this clonotype: It may be a read error: a sequence one base away is much more abundant. CDR3: CASSDLASGNYNEQFF. CDR3 in DNA: TGTGCCTCCAGTGATTTGGCTAGCGGTAATTACAATGAGCAGTTCTTC. The V gene is TRBV24-1, the J gene TRBJ2-1; 7 bases line up with TRBD2. This CDR3 is built from 16 residues. From germline, CDR1 is KGHDR and CDR2 SFDVKD.

In this sample, this clonotype turned up many times. V is TRBV11-2 and J is TRBJ2-7; TRBD2 aligns across 8 bases. CDR1 SGHAT and CDR2 FQNNGV come from the germline V gene. This CDR3 is 19 amino acids long. Trimming removed 4 bases from V and 3 bases from J; junction bases left unmatched: 20. In nucleotides, the CDR3 is TGTGCCAGCAGCTCGCACCGTGGGACGGCCGGGACTAGTCTCTACGAGCAGTACTTC. As protein: CASSSHRGTAGTSLYEQYF.

The sample holds many counts of this clonotype. V and J are TRBV10-3 and TRBJ1-1; tentatively, D is TRBD1 (6 bases). Trimming left V 6 bases short and J 0 bases short, with 17 bases between. The CDR3 runs 16 residues. Germline values: CDR1 ENHRY, CDR2 SYGVKD. The CDR3 sequence: CAIRAGTSHMNTEAFF. The CDR3 DNA sequence: TGTGCCATCAGGGCCGGGACATCACATATGAACACTGAAGCTTTCTTT.

The chain uses TRBV5-1 and TRBJ2-1; perhaps TRBD2 as D (5 bases). The CDR3 contains 17 residues. From germline, CDR1 is SGHRS and CDR2 YFSETQ. Trimming left V 5 bases short and J 8 bases short, with 26 bases between. In nucleotides, the CDR3 is TGCGCCAGCAGTAACGGGCTAGCCCTGAGCTCTGGTCATGAGCAGTTCTTC. Translating gives CASSNGLALSSGHEQFF.